Listed below are T cell receptor beta chains from one sample, sequenced in a study of T cells in Graves' hyperthyroidism and ophthalmopathy. TCRdb redid the calling of the multiplex PCR reads with MiXCR, one entry per CDR3 protein. The sample shows approximately 400,000 distinct CDR3 sequences, less than 20% of them seen only once. The sample taken for sequencing was blood. The receptors were sampled from a woman under 30 with Graves' hyperthyroidism. Both conserved end residues are part of each CDR3. Fields, in order: D gene, V gene, J gene, clone size, CDR3 DNA, CDR3 protein. A D gene is named only where the DNA matches it firmly. Clone size is not always given. Where it is, it says once, few, many or a class for expanded clones.

D: TRBD1; V: TRBV11-2; J: TRBJ2-7; size: many; DNA: TGTGCCAGCAGCTTAAGGACAGGGGGCGCCTACGAGCAGTACTTC; CDR3: CASSLRTGGAYEQYF
D: TRBD2; V: TRBV7-3; J: TRBJ2-1; size: many; DNA: TGTGCCAGCAGCTTATTCGGCGGGGGGTATAACAATGAGCAGTTCTTC; CDR3: CASSLFGGGYNNEQFF
D: TRBD2; V: TRBV10-3; J: TRBJ2-1; size: -; DNA: TGTGCCATCAGTGCACCACTAGGGAGGGACTACAATGAGCAGTTCTTC; CDR3: CAISAPLGRDYNEQFF
D: -; V: TRBV11-3; J: TRBJ1-5; size: -; DNA: TGTGCCAGCGGAGGGAGTCAGCCCCAGCATTTT; CDR3: CASGGSQPQHF
D: TRBD1; V: TRBV20-1; J: TRBJ1-4; size: -; DNA: TGCAGTGCTAAATCCCGGGACAGGGGGCGTAGAACTAATGAAAAACTGTTTTTT; CDR3: CSAKSRDRGRRTNEKLFF
D: -; V: TRBV11-2; J: TRBJ1-1; size: many; DNA: TGTGCCAGCAGCTTAGTTCGGGCAGTTGAAGCTTTCTTT; CDR3: CASSLVRAVEAFF
D: -; V: TRBV28; J: TRBJ1-2; size: many; DNA: TGTGCCAGCAGTTTCTACAGGGCGGGGGGCTACACCTTC; CDR3: CASSFYRAGGYTF
D: -; V: TRBV19; J: TRBJ2-1; size: many; DNA: TGTGCCTCCCTCCCCCGACTGTTCTCGCCGGGCAATGAGCAGTTCTTC; CDR3: CASLPRLFSPGNEQFF
D: -; V: TRBV9; J: TRBJ1-1; size: few; DNA: TGTGCCAGCAGCTTGGGGCAGAATGACATGAACACTGAAGCTTTCTTT; CDR3: CASSLGQNDMNTEAFF
D: TRBD2; V: TRBV24-1; J: TRBJ2-1; size: -; DNA: TGTGCCACCAGTGATTTGTCCACTAGCGGGAGGGATGAGCAGTTCTTC; CDR3: CATSDLSTSGRDEQFF
D: -; V: TRBV19; J: TRBJ1-2; size: -; DNA: TGTGCCAGTAGTCATGCGGGGGCTTGGAACTATGGCTACACCTTC; CDR3: CASSHAGAWNYGYTF
D: -; V: TRBV3-1; J: TRBJ2-5; size: many; DNA: TGTGCCAGCAGCCAAGATGGTGGATTACAAGAGACCCAGTACTTC; CDR3: CASSQDGGLQETQYF
D: -; V: TRBV7-2; J: TRBJ2-3; size: -; DNA: TGTGCCAGCAGCTTAGCCGGTCAGCACACAGATACGCAGTATTTT; CDR3: CASSLAGQHTDTQYF
D: -; V: TRBV20-1; J: TRBJ2-7; size: many; DNA: TGCAGTGCTAGAGATCAAGACCGGGGAATTGACTACGAGCAGTACTTC; CDR3: CSARDQDRGIDYEQYF
D: -; V: TRBV5-4; J: TRBJ2-5; size: -; DNA: TGTGCCAGCAGCCAAGGCTCCGGTCACGGGGCTGGGGAGACCCAGTACTTC; CDR3: CASSQGSGHGAGETQYF
D: -; V: TRBV7-9; J: TRBJ2-2; size: many; DNA: TGTGCCAGCAGCTTATGGGGGCTAGCGGCGAACACCGGGGAGCTGTTTTTT; CDR3: CASSLWGLAANTGELFF